Included here is one T cell receptor (beta chain) sequence, with context. The data derive from a study of blood T cell repertoires in COVID-19. Study-level background: Spain, Italy and the United States supplied samples that represented acute and convalescent COVID-19. PBMCs, B-cell-depleted T cells, or T cells were the source of the cDNA or gDNA that made up the material.

The cohort comprised adults aged about 18 to 100 years residing in 20 to 30 US areas. Self-reported history from a screening survey and questionnaire set each donor's cohort. The protocol was immunoSEQ multiplex PCR, while the TCRdb copy is restricted to in-frame clones and leaves out a portion. Of under 500,000 clones listed, around 87% are singletons. Germline V CDR1 and CDR2: MGHRA, YSYEKL. This CDR3 has 15 residues. The V and J ends lost 0 bases and 7 bases respectively, with 13 bases between them. Sequences were obtained from PBMCs or T cells enriched from blood (not recorded which). The chain has TRBV4-1 and TRBJ1-5, with a possible D match to TRBD1 (6 bases). This receptor was obtained from a man aged 25-45 years who had recovered from COVID-19. The CDR3 sequence is CASSQDEAGVQPQHF. For the CDR3, the DNA is TGCGCCAGCAGCCAAGATGAGGCAGGGGTCCAGCCCCAGCATTTT.